The 2 T cell receptor beta chains in this list originate from one sample, sequenced in a study of blood T cells in healthy people across ages. A second PCR, run for about 7 to 11 cycles, used a sample-barcoded 5' primer plus a J-beta primer mix. TCRdb analysed the 5' RACE reads with MiXCR anew, one entry per CDR3 protein. Among about 940,000 distinct CDR3 sequences listed, around 46% were seen once. The specimen was blood. The source of these receptors is a man under 40 in good health.

The chain employs TRBV14 and TRBJ2-7; TRBD1 might be the D (6 bases). The CDR3 covers 15 residues. Trimming took off 1 base at V and 4 bases at J, with 14 bases between the two ends. Germline V gives CDR1 SGHDN, CDR2 FVKESK. CDR3 bases: TGTGCCAGCAGCCAAGCCGACAGGATCTTATACGAGCAGTACTTC. Its protein is CASSQADRILYEQYF.

V usage is TRBV24-1 and J usage is TRBJ2-5; D might be TRBD1 or TRBD2, each matching 5 bases. The CDR3 spans 17 residues. Germline V lookup: CDR1 KGHDR, CDR2 SFDVKD. The V end was cut by 4 bases, the J end by 5 bases, with 22 bases between. CDR3 coding DNA: TGTGCCACCAGTGACACCCCCAGGGTGGGGGTTGGGGAGACCCAGTACTTC. Amino acid sequence: CATSDTPRVGVGETQYF.